This T cell receptor (beta chain) came from a study of regulatory and conventional T cells in RAG deficiency. Findings and limits, study-wide: Other subsets showed roughly 10-fold reductions, but Treg unique TCR beta sequences fell roughly 93-fold in these patients.

The sorted conventional CD4+ T cells were CD25-low and CD127-high, with genomic DNA sequenced. A note on this clone: Its antigen is unknown.

Sequencing used immunoSEQ multiplex PCR; TCRdb keeps in-frame clones, though not all of them. The data contain about 9,100 clones, around 95% of them seen just once; the ten biggest clones take up approximately 1.5%. The V gene's germline CDR1 is LNHDA and CDR2 SQIVND (reference sequence). With V trimmed by 7 bases and J by 5 bases, 7 bases remained unmatched. The CDR3 spans 13 residues. The V call is TRBV19, the J call TRBJ2-5; 7 nucleotides match TRBD1. This clonotype was sampled from a human donor with RAG deficiency presenting as severe combined immunodeficiency. Sequencing was performed on CD4+ effector T cells sorted from blood. The CDR3 DNA is TGTGCCAGTATTAGGGGGCCAGGGGAGACCCAGTACTTC. It yields the protein CASIRGPGETQYF. The entire variable domain, with the rest obtained from reference TRBV19 and TRBJ2-5, is as follows: DGGITQSPKYLFRKEGQNVTLSCEQNLNHDAMYWYRQDPGQGLRLIYYSQIVNDFQKGDIAEGYSVSREKKESFPLTVTSAQKNPTAFYLCASIRGPGETQYFGPGTRLLVL.